This T cell receptor beta chain was captured in a study of T cell responses to AZD1222 COVID-19 vaccine. A remark on this clone: Its antigen is unidentified.

Points from the study as a whole: Spike-specific TCR breadth rose after two AZD1222 doses, and depth rose as well. Clonal diversity may have been underestimated, and the donors were mostly white British, with more females than males. At study baseline, merely five or six AZD1222 recipients were seropositive.

Using immunoSEQ multiplex PCR, the repertoire was profiled, and TCRdb retains in-frame clones only, with some absent. This table has 92,000 or so clones, approximately 89% appearing once. The germline CDR1 and CDR2 sequences are ENHRY and SYGVKD. Trimming at V came to 0 bases and at J to 2 bases, leaving 7 bases not matched to a gene. The CDR3 has 18 residues. This clonotype was obtained from an adult who received the AZD1222 COVID-19 vaccine. The starting material was peripheral blood, obtained 28 days after the second AZD1222 dose. The V and J genes are TRBV10-3 and TRBJ2-3; 11 nucleotides agree with TRBD2. CDR3 in DNA: TGTGCCATCAGTGAGTCGACGGAGGGACTAGCGGACACAGATACGCAGTATTTT. The encoded protein is CAISESTEGLADTDTQYF.